The clone carrying this T cell receptor beta chain was found once. The data were produced by immunoSEQ multiplex PCR, yet TCRdb's version contains in-frame clones alone and is incomplete. This table has approximately 82,000 clones, about 89% appearing once. The data were taken from a study of technical replicates of blood from several donors. After removal of 2 bases from V and 7 bases from J, the junction contained 5 bases not matched to a gene. CDR3 size: 15 residues. Germline V CDR1 and CDR2: MDHEN, SYDVKM. The sample was T cells isolated from PBMCs. This receptor was obtained from a human donor in good health. The chain employs TRBV28 and TRBJ2-1; TRBD1 aligns across 10 bases. The CDR3 DNA reads TGTGCCAGCAGTTTAGGGACAGGGGTTTTAAATGAGCAGTTCTTC. It is translated as CASSLGTGVLNEQFF.